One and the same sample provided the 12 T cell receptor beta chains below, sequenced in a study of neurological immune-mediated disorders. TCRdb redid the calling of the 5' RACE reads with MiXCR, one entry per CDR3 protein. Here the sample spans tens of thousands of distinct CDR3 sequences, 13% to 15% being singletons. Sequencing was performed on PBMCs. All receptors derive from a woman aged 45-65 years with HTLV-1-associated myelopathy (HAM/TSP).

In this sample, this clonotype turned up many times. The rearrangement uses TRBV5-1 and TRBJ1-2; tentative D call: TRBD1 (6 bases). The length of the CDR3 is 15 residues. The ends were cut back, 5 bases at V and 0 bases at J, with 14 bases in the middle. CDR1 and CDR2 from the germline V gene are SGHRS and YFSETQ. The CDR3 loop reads CASSSGQTANYGYTF. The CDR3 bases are TGCGCCAGCAGTTCTGGACAGACCGCTAACTATGGCTACACCTTC.

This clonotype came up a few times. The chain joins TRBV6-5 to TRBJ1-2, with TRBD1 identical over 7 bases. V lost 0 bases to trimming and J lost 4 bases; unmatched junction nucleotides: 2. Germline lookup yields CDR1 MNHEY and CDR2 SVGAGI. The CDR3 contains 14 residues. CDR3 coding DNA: TGTGCCAGCAGTTACTCGACAGGGACCTATGGCTACACCTTC. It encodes CASSYSTGTYGYTF.

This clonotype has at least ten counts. The CDR3 protein is CASSSGLAGGYNEQFF. The CDR3 DNA is TGTGCCAGCAGTTCCGGACTAGCGGGGGGCTACAATGAGCAGTTCTTC. The V call is TRBV12-3 or TRBV12-4, the J call TRBJ2-1; 14 bases map to TRBD2. The CDR3 spans 16 residues. V lost 4 bases and J lost 3; bases outside the gene matches: 2.

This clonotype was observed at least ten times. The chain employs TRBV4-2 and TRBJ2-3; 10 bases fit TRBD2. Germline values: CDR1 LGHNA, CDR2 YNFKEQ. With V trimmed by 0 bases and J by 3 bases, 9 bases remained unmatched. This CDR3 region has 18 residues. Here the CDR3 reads CASSQENSLAGETDTQYF. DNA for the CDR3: TGTGCCAGCAGCCAAGAGAATTCCCTAGCGGGGGAGACAGATACGCAGTATTTT.

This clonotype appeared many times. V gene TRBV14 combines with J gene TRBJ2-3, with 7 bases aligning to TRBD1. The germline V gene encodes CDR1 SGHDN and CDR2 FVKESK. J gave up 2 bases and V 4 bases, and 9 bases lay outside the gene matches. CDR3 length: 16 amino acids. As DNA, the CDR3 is TGTGCCAGCAGCCTTCGACAGGGTAGAGACACAGATACGCAGTATTTT. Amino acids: CASSLRQGRDTDTQYF.

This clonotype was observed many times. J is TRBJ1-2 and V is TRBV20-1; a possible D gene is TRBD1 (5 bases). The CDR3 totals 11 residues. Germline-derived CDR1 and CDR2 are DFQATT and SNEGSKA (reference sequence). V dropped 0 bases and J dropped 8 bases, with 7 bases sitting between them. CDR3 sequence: CSARDRDGYTF. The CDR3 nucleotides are TGCAGTGCTAGAGATCGGGACGGCTACACCTTC.

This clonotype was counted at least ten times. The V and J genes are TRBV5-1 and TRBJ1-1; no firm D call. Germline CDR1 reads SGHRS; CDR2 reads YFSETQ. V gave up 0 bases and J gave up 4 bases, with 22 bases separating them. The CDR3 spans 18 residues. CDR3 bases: TGCGCCAGCAGCTTGGAGGGCAGCAAGCAAAGACCCCCCACTGAAGCTTTCTTT. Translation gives CASSLEGSKQRPPTEAFF.

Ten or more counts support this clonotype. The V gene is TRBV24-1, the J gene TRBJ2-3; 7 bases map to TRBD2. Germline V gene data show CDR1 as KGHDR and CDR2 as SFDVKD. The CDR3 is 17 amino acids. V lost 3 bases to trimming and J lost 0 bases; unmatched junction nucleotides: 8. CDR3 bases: TGTGCCACCAGTGATCCCCCGACTAGCCCCAGCACAGATACGCAGTATTTT. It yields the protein CATSDPPTSPSTDTQYF.

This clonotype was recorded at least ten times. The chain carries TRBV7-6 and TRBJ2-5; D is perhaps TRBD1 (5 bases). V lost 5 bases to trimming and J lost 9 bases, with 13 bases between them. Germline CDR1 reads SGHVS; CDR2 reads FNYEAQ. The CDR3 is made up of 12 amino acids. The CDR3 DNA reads TGTGCCAGCAGCCGCGTGGAAGGGGCCCAGTACTTC. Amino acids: CASSRVEGAQYF.

CDR3 region: CASRQGPDQPQHF. Written as DNA, the CDR3 is TGTGCCAGCAGACAGGGGCCCGATCAGCCCCAGCATTTT. The gene calls are TRBV25-1 and TRBJ1-5; 7 bases align to TRBD1. Germline V gives CDR1 MGHDK, CDR2 SYGVNS. There are 13 residues in the CDR3. J lost 5 bases, V lost 6 bases, and 4 bases had no gene match.

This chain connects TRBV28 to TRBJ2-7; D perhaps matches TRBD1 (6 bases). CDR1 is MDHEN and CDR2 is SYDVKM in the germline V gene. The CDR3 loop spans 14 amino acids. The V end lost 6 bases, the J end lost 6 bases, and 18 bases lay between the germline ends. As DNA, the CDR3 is TGTGCCAGCAGCACGAGTACAGGGAAAGGCGAGCAGTACGTC. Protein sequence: CASSTSTGKGEQYV.

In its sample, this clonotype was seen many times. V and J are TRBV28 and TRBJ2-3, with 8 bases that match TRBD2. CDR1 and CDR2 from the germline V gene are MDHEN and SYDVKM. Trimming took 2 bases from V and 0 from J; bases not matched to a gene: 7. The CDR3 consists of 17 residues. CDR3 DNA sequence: TGTGCCAGCAGTTTAAGGAGCGGGGGAGCTAGCACAGATACGCAGTATTTT. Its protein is CASSLRSGGASTDTQYF.